The 3 T cell receptor beta chains given below trace back to one sample, sequenced in a study of CD8 T cells in ankylosing spondylitis. Findings and caveats of the study: A motif in TCR beta, a set of seven to nine highly homologous variants, appeared characteristic of ankylosing spondylitis blood.

Their specific antigens are unknown. Using its own MiXCR run on the 5' RACE reads, TCRdb lists one record per CDR3 protein. The data hold 700,000 to 850,000 distinct CDR3 sequences, with approximately 12% observed a single time. Specimen: blood, either unsorted or a sorted T cell fraction (not recorded which). Receptor source: a male donor with ankylosing spondylitis.

This rearrangement joins TRBV5-1 to TRBJ2-2, with 10 bases aligning to TRBD1. J gave up 3 bases and V 7 bases, and 12 bases lay outside the gene matches. This CDR3 has 17 residues. Germline V gene data show CDR1 as SGHRS and CDR2 as YFSETQ. The CDR3 region is CASSRDRGSSYTGELFF. CDR3 nucleotides: TGCGCCAGCTCCAGGGACAGGGGTTCCTCGTACACCGGGGAGCTGTTTTTT. The entire variable domain, with the rest obtained from reference TRBV5-1 and TRBJ2-2, is as follows: KAGVTQTPRYLIKTRGQQVTLSCSPISGHRSVSWYQQTPGQGLQFLFEYFSETQRNKGNFPGRFSGRQFSNSRSEMNVSTLELGDSALYLCASSRDRGSSYTGELFFGEGSRLTVL.

The chain links TRBV7-2 to TRBJ2-3; D not certain. The V gene's germline CDR1 is SGHTA and CDR2 FQGNSA. Trimming removed 3 bases from V and 3 bases from J, with 10 bases in between. The CDR3 contains 14 residues. The CDR3 reads CASSFAPTTDTQYF. The CDR3 bases are TGTGCCAGCAGCTTTGCCCCCACGACAGATACGCAGTATTTT.

This clonotype was picked up many times. The V gene is TRBV2, the J gene TRBJ2-2, with 12 positions matching TRBD2. J was trimmed by 7 bases and V by 6 bases; bases with no gene match: 6. This CDR3 is built from 15 residues. The germline CDR1 and CDR2 sequences are SNHLY and FYNNEI. CDR3 nucleotides: TGTGCCAGCAGAGGACTAGCGGGGAAAATCGGGGAGCTGTTTTTT. Protein product: CASRGLAGKIGELFF.